A single sample is the source of the 7 T cell receptor beta chains below, sequenced in a study of molecular identifiers for immune sequencing clone quantification (dated by TCRdb to 2017 to 2018). The library was produced with PCR. The instrument given in TCRdb is Illumina HiSeq 4000. TCRdb itself trimmed the public reads at Q25 with fastp, ran MiXCR and retained productive beta chains. Each entry is one CDR3 protein sequence, shown with its most common DNA and genes. The sample data list roughly 9,700 distinct CDR3 sequences, and approximately 20% of these were observed just once. The leading ten clones occupy over 1.5% of the sample. Sequenced input: naive CD8+ T cells from blood, with Jurkat cell RNA spiked in. The sample's cell subset or site, from its label and the paper: FACS-sorted CD8+CD4-CCR7+CD45RA+ naive T cells. The receptor set was obtained from a human donor in good health. Some libraries in this study had Jurkat cell RNA spiked in.

This clonotype is medium-sized within its sample. V is TRBV20-1 and J is TRBJ2-3; D not certain. The V end was cut by 4 bases, the J end by 6 bases, with 5 bases between. Per the germline V gene, CDR1 is DFQATT and CDR2 is SNEGSKA (reference sequence). CDR3 length: 10 amino acids. CDR3 DNA: TGCAGTGCTATTGCTGATACGCAGTATTTT. Translating it yields CSAIADTQYF.

The chain employs TRBV4-1 and TRBJ2-2, with a tentative D call TRBD1 (5 bases). The length of the CDR3 is 16 residues. V was clipped by 1 base and J by 2 bases, with 11 bases between them. Germline V gene lookup returns CDR1 MGHRA and CDR2 YSYEKL. The CDR3 protein is CASSQVGDSNTGELFF. The CDR3 DNA is TGCGCCAGCAGCCAAGTTGGCGACAGCAACACCGGGGAGCTGTTTTTT.

This clonotype showed up just a few times. The CDR3 DNA reads TGTGCCAGCAGTTTCGACAGGGATCCCTACGAGCAGTACTTC. Encoded protein: CASSFDRDPYEQYF. The chain has TRBV12-3 or TRBV12-4 and TRBJ2-7; 7 nucleotides match TRBD1. The CDR3 has 14 amino acids. V was clipped by 3 bases and J by 2 bases; unmatched bases: 4.

This clonotype counts as medium-sized. The V gene is TRBV30, the J gene TRBJ1-1, with D hard to call. Germline V CDR1 and CDR2: GTSNPN, SVGIG (reference sequence). V lost 2 bases to trimming and J lost 6 bases, with 13 bases between them. This CDR3 has 13 amino acids. The CDR3 DNA follows: TGTGCCTGGAGTCCAATGGGATTCGCTGAAGCTTTCTTT. Translated, it gives CAWSPMGFAEAFF. Complete variable domain (other parts from reference TRBV30 and TRBJ1-1): SQTIHQWPATLVQPVGSPLSLECTVEGTSNPNLYWYRQAAGRGLQLLFYSVGIGQISSEVPQNLSASRPQDRQFILSSKKLLLSDSGFYLCAWSPMGFAEAFFGQGTRLTVV.

V gene TRBV10-2 combines with J gene TRBJ2-1, with 7 bases matching TRBD2. CDR1 is WSHSY and CDR2 is SAAADI in the germline V gene. V lost 5 bases to trimming and J lost 10 bases; unmatched junction nucleotides: 5. This CDR3 has 12 amino acids. The CDR3 nucleotides are TGCGCCAGCAGTTCCCTCGGGGGGGAGCAGTTCTTC. Its translation is CASSSLGGEQFF.

Note on this clonotype: A much larger clone sits a single nucleotide away, making a read error possible. This likely comes from a read error, as the CDR3 has no conserved phenylalanine or tryptophan at its end. The V call is TRBV20-1, the J call TRBJ1-1, with D tentatively TRBD1 (6 bases). The CDR3 consists of 13 residues. Germline V gives CDR1 DFQATT, CDR2 SNEGSKA (reference sequence). The ends were cut back, 5 bases at V and 5 bases at J, with 15 bases in the middle. CDR3 DNA sequence: TGCAGTGCTCATCGGGGGGCGCGGACTGAAGCTTTCTCT. Protein product: CSAHRGARTEAFS.

This clonotype has just one count. It may be a read error: a sequence one base away is much more abundant. The chain has TRBV14 and TRBJ2-7; D not certain. CDR3 size: 14 residues. Between the trimmed V and J ends, which lost 2 bases and 0 bases, there was a span of 8 bases. CDR1 is SGHDN and CDR2 is FVKESK in the germline V gene. The CDR3 nucleotides are TGTGCCAGCAGCCAATTCGACCACTCCTACGAGCAGTACTTC. Translating it yields CASSQFDHSYEQYF. Full variable domain (remainder filled in from reference TRBV14 and TRBJ2-7): EAGVTQFPSHSVIEKGQTVTLRCDPISGHDNLYWYRRVMGKEIKFLLHFVKESKQDESGMPNNRFLAERTGGTYSTLKVQPAELEDSGVYFCASSQFDHSYEQYFGPGTRLTVT.